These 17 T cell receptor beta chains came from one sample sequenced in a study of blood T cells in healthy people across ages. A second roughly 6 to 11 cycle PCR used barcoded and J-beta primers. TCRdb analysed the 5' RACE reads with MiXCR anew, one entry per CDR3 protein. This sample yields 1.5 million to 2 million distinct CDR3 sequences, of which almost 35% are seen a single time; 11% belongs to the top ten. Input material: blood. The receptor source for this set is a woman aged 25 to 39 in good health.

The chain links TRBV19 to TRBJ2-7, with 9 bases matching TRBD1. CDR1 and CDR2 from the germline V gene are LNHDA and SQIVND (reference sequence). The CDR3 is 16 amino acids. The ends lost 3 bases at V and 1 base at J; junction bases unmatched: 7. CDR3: CASSIHRDRDSYEQYF. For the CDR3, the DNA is TGTGCCAGTAGTATCCACCGGGACAGGGATTCCTACGAGCAGTACTTC.

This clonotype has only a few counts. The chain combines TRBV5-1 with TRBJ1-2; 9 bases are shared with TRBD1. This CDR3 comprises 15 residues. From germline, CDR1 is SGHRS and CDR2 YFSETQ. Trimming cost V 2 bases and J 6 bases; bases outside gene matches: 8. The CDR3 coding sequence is TGCGCCAGCAGCTTCGTCACGGGACAGGGCGATGGCTACACCTTC. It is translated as CASSFVTGQGDGYTF.

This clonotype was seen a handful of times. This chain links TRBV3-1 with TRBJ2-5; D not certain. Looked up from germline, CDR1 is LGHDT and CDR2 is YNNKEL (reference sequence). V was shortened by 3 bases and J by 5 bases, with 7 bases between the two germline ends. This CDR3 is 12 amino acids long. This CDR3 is CASSHQSETQYF. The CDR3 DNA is TGTGCCAGCAGCCATCAAAGCGAGACCCAGTACTTC.

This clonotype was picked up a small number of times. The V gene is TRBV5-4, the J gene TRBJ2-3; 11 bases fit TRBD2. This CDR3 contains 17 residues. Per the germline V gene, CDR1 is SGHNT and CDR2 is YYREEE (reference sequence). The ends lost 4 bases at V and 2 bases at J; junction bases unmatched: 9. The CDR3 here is CASSPIAGGGNTDTQYF. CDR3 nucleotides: TGTGCCAGCAGCCCTATAGCGGGAGGGGGTAACACAGATACGCAGTATTTT.

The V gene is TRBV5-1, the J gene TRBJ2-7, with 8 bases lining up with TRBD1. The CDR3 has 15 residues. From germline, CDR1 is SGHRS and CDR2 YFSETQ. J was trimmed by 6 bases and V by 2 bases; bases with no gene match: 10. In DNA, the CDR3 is TGCGCCAGCAGCTTACCGGGGACAGGAAGTGTCGAGCAGTACTTC. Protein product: CASSLPGTGSVEQYF.

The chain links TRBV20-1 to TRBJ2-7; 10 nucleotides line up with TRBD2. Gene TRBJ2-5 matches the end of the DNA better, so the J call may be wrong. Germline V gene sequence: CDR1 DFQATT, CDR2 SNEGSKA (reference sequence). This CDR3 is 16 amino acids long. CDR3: CSAARESLAGAETQYF. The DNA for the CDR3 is TGCAGTGCTGCGAGGGAATCGCTAGCGGGAGCAGAGACCCAGTACTTC.

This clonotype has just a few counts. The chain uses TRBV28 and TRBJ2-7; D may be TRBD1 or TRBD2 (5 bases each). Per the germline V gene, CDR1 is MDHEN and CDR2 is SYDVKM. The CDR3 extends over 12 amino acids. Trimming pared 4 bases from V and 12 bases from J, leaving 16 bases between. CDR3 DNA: TGTGCCAGCAGTTCGGGGACCGTCAAGCGGTACTTC. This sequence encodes CASSSGTVKRYF.

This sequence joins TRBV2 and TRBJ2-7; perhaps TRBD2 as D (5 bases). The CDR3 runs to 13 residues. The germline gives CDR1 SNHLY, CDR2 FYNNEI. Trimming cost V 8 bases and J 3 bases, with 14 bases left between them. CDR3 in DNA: TGTGCCAGCCTCAAACAAGAGGGCTACGAGCAGTACTTC. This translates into CASLKQEGYEQYF. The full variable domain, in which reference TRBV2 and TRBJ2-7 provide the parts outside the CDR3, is EPEVTQTPSHQVTQMGQEVILRCVPISNHLYFYWYRQILGQKVEFLVSFYNNEISEKSEIFDDQFSVERPDGSNFTLKIRSTKLEDSAMYFCASLKQEGYEQYFGPGTRLTVT.

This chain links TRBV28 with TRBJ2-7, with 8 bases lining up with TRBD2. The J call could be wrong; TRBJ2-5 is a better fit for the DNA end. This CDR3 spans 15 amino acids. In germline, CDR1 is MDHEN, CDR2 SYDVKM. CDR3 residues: CASSFPGLEGETQYF. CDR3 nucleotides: TGTGCCAGCAGCTTCCCGGGACTAGAGGGAGAGACCCAGTACTTC.

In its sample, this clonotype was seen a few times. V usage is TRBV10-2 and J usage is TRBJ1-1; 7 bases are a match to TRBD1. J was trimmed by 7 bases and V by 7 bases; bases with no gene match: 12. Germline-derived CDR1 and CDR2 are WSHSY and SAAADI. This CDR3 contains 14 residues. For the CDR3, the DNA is TGCGCCAGCATGAGGACGGGGACAGCCGATGAAGCTTTCTTT. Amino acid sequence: CASMRTGTADEAFF.

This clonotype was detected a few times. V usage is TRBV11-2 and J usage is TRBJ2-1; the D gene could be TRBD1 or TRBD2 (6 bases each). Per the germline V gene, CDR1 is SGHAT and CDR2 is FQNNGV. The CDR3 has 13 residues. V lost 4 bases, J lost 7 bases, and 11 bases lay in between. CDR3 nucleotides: TGTGCCAGCAGCTCCGGGGGCGAGAATGAGCAGTTCTTC. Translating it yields CASSSGGENEQFF.

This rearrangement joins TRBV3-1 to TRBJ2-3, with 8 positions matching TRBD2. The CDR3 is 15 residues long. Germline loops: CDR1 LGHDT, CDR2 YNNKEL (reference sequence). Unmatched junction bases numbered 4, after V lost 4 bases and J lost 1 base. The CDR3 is CASSRQRGRTDTQYF. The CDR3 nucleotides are TGTGCCAGCAGCCGCCAGCGGGGGCGCACAGATACGCAGTATTTT.

CDR3 in DNA: TGCAGTGCTAGTAGGTCCAGCGGGTTCAATGAGCAGTTCTTC. Its translation is CSASRSSGFNEQFF. This chain connects TRBV20-1 to TRBJ2-1; tentatively, D is TRBD2 (6 bases). The CDR3 sequence is 14 residues long. CDR1 and CDR2 from the germline V gene are DFQATT and SNEGSKA (reference sequence). Trimming left V 3 bases short and J 6 bases short, with 15 bases between.

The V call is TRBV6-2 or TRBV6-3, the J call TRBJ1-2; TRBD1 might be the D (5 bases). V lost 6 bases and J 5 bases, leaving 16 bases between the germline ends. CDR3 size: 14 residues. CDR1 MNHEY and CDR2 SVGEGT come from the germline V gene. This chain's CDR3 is CASRQLGRLYGYTF. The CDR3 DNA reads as TGTGCCAGCAGACAACTGGGACGCCTATATGGCTACACCTTC.

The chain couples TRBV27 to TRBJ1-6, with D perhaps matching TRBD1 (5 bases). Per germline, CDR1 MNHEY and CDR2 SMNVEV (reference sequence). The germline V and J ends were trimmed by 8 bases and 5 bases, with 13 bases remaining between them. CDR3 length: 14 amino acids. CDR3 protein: CASAGTLNNSPLHF. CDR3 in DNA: TGTGCCAGCGCCGGGACTCTAAATAATTCACCCCTCCACTTT.

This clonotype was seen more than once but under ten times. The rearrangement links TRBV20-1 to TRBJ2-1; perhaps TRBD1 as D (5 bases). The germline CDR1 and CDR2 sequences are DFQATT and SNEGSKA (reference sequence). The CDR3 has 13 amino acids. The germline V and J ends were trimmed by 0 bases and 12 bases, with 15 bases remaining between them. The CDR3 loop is CSARDIQGRTQFF. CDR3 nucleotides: TGCAGTGCTAGAGATATCCAGGGCCGAACGCAGTTCTTC.

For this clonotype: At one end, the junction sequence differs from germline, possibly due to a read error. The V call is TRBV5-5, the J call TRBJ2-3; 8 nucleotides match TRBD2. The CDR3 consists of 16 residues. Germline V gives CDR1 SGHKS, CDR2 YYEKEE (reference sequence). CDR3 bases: TGTGCCAGTAGCTTGATCGGGGGACTAGTAGGAGATACGCAGTATTTT. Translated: CASSLIGGLVGDTQYF. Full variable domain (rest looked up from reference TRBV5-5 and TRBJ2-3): DAGVTQSPTHLIKTRGQQVTLRCSPISGHKSVSWYQQVLGQGPQFIFQYYEKEERGRGNFPDRFSARQFPNYSSELNVNALLLGDSALYLCASSLIGGLVGDTQYFGPGTRLTVL.